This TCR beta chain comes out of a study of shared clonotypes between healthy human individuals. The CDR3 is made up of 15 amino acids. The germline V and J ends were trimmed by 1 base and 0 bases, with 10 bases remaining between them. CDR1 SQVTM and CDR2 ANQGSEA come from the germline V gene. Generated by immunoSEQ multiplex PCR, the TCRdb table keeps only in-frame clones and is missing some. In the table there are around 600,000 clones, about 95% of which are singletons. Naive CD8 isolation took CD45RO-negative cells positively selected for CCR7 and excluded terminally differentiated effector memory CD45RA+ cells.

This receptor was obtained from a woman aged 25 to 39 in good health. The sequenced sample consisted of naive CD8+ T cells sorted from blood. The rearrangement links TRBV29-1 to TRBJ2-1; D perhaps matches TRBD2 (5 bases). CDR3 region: CSVEGESRSYNEQFF. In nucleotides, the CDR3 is TGCAGCGTTGAAGGGGAGTCTCGCTCCTACAATGAGCAGTTCTTC.